The rows below give T cell receptor beta chains drawn from one sample of a study of blood T cells in healthy people across ages. TCRdb processed the 5' RACE reads anew with MiXCR; each CDR3 protein has one entry. The data hold 1,800,000 or so distinct CDR3 sequences, with roughly 43% observed a single time. Sample: blood. The receptors stem from a human donor in good health. The conserved cysteine and the conserved F or W are not part of the CDR3 here. The order of the fields is V gene, CDR3 protein.

TRBV12-3/TRBV12-4,ASSLQTGDMSEQY
TRBV6-6,ASSYKRADTEAF
TRBV7-2,ASSLGRIAAHTDTQY
TRBV27,ASNPGLPNYGYT
TRBV3-1,ASSQVGGAVTEAF
TRBV6-2/TRBV6-3,ASRATGDGETQY
TRBV15,ATSRVTETQY
TRBV6-1,ASSDTGVNEQF
TRBV5-1,ASGFLGQGGNEQF
TRBV7-8,ASNLDFGEETQY
TRBV7-9,ASSLGPPQGTYEQY
TRBV29-1,SAGLADEQY
TRBV7-6,ASSLDFEETQY
TRBV10-3,AIRRGQETINEQF
TRBV6-5,ASSYSGDSPLH
TRBV13,ASSSRGVSGNTEAF
TRBV20-1,SARDHGTAPDTQY
TRBV7-8,ASSSWDSRVQY
TRBV20-1,SARPAEGGSYNEQF
TRBV5-5,ASSPGVDNEKLF
TRBV20-1,SARAGTGTGGYT
TRBV5-1,ASNPRISGQWGQETQY
TRBV29-1,SVVRDTYNEQF
TRBV20-1,SARDGGLGETQY
TRBV5-8,ASSSEKTGAEGYT
TRBV7-2,ASSLGWGRKDQPQH
TRBV12-3/TRBV12-4,ASSLEPDTEAF
TRBV6-2/TRBV6-3,ASRKTGERFNEQF
TRBV7-2,ASGPHWGDTQY
TRBV6-2/TRBV6-3,ASSDQDRAPSKETQY
TRBV20-1,SARQAGASPYEQY
TRBV4-1,ASSQWGGGEKLF